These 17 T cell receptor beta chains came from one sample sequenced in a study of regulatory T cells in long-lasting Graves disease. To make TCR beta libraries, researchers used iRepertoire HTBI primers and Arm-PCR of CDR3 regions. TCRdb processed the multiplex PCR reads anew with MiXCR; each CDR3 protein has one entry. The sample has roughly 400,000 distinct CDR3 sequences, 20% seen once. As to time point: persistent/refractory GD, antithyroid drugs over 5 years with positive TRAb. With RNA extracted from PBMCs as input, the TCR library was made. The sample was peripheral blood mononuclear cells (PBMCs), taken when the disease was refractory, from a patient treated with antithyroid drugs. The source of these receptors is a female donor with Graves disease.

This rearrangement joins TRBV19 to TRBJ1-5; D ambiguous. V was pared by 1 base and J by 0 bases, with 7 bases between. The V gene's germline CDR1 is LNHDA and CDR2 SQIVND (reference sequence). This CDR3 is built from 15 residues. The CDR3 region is CASSIGQNSNQPQHF. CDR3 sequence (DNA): TGTGCCAGTAGTATAGGGCAGAATAGCAATCAGCCCCAGCATTTT.

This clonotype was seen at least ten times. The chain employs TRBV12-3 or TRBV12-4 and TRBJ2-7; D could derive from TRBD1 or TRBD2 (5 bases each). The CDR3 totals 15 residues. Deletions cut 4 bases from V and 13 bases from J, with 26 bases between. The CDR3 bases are TGTGCCAGCAGTTATGGAGGTCAGGGAAGGAATACTCCCTACTTC. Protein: CASSYGGQGRNTPYF.

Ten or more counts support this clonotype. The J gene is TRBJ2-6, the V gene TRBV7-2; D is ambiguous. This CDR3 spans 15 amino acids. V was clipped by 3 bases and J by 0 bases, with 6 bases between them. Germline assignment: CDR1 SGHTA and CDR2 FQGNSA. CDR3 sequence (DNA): TGTGCCAGCAGCTTCAGCCTCTCTGGGGCCAACGTCCTGACTTTC. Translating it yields CASSFSLSGANVLTF.

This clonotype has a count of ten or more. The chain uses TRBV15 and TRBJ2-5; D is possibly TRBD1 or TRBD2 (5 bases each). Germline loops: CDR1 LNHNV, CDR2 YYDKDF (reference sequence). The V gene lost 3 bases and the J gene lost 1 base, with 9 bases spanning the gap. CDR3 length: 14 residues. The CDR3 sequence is CATSRRDVQETQYF. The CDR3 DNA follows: TGTGCCACCAGCAGGAGGGACGTCCAAGAGACCCAGTACTTC. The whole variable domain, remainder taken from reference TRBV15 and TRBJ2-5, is DAMVIQNPRYQVTQFGKPVTLSCSQTLNHNVMYWYQQKSSQAPKLLFHYYDKDFNNEADTPDNFQSRRPNTSFCFLDIRSPGLGDTAMYLCATSRRDVQETQYFGPGTRLLVL.

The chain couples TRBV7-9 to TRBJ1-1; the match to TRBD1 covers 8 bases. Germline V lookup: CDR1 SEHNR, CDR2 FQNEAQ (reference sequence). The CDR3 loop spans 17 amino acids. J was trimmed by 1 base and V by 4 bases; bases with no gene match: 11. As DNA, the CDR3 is TGTGCCAGCAGCTCCTTTACAGGGGGAGTAAGGAACACTGAAGCTTTCTTT. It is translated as CASSSFTGGVRNTEAFF.

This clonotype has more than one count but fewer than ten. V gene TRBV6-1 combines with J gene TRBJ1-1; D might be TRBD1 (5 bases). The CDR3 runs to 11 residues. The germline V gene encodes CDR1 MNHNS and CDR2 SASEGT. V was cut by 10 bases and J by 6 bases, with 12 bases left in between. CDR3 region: CATTGGPEAFF. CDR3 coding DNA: TGTGCCACTACGGGGGGACCTGAAGCTTTCTTT.

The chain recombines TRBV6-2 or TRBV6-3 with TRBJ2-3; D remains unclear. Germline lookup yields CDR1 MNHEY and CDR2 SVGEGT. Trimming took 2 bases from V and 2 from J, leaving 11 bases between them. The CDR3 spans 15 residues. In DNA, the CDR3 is TGTGCCAGCAGTTACCGTAAGGAAGTCACAGATACGCAGTATTTT. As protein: CASSYRKEVTDTQYF.

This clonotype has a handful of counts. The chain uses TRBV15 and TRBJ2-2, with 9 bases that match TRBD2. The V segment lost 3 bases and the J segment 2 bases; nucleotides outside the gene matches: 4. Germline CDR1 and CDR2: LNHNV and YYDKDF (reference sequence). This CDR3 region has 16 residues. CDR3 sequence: CATSSRLAVNTGELFF. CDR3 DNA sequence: TGTGCCACCAGCAGTAGACTAGCGGTTAACACCGGGGAGCTGTTTTTT.

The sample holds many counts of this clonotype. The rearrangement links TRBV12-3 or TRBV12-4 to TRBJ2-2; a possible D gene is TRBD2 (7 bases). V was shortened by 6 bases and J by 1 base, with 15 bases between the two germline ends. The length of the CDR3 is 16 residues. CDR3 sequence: CASRPRGAGNTGELFF. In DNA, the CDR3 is TGTGCCAGCAGACCCCGGGGGGCGGGGAACACCGGGGAGCTGTTTTTT.

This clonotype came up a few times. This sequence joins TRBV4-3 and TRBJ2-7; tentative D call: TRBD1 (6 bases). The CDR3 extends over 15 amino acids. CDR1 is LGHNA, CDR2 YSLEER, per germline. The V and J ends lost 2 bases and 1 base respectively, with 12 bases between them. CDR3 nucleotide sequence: TGCGCCAGCAGCCAACAGACAGGCTGGTCCTACGAGCAGTACTTC. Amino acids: CASSQQTGWSYEQYF.

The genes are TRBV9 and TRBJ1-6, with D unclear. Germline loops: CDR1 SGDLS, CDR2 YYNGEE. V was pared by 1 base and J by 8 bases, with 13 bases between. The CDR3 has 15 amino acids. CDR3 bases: TGTGCCAGCAGCGTATCGGCGGATATCTATTCACCCCTCCACTTT. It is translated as CASSVSADIYSPLHF.

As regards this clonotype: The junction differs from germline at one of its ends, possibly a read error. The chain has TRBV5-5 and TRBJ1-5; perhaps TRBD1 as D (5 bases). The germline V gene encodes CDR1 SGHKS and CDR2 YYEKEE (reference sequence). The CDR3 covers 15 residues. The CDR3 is CPSSLGQGKDQPQHF. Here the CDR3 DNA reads TGTCCCAGCAGCTTGGGGCAGGGAAAGGATCAGCCCCAGCATTTT.

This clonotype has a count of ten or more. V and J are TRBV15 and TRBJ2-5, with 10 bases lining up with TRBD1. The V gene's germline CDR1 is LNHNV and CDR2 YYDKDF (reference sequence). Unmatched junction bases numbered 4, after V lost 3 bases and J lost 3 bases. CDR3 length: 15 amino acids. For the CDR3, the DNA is TGTGCCACCAGCAGGGGGGGGACAGGGGAAGAGACCCAGTACTTC. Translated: CATSRGGTGEETQYF.

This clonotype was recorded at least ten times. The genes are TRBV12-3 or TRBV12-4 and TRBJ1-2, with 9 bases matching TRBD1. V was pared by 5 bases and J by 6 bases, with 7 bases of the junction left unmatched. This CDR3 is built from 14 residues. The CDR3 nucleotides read TGTGCCAGCAGTCCCAGGACAGGGGTTCATGGCTACACCTTC. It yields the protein CASSPRTGVHGYTF.

CDR3 in DNA: TGCGCCAGCCATCTAGCGGGAGAGAGCTACGAGCAGTACTTC. Translated, it gives CASHLAGESYEQYF. This sequence joins TRBV10-2 and TRBJ2-7, with TRBD2 identical over 10 bases. The CDR3 has 14 amino acids. Per germline, CDR1 WSHSY and CDR2 SAAADI. Trimming took 8 bases from V and 3 from J; bases not matched to a gene: 7.

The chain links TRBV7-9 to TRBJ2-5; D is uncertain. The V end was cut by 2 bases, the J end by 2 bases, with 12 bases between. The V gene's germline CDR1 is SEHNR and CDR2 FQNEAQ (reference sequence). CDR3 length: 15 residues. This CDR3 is CASSLWLLEQETQYF. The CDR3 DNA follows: TGTGCCAGCAGCTTATGGCTTCTAGAACAAGAGACCCAGTACTTC.

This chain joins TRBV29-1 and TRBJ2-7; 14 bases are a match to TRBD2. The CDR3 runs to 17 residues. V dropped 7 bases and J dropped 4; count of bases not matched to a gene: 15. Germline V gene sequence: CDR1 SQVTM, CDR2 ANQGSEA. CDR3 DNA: TGCAGCGGGACCGGGACTAGCGGGAGCGCACTCGGGTACGAGCAGTACTTC. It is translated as CSGTGTSGSALGYEQYF.